Below are 12 T cell receptor beta chains sequenced from a single sample in a study of blood T cell repertoires in COVID-19. Clones were read by immunoSEQ multiplex PCR, and TCRdb kept only the in-frame ones, dropping some. The repertoire includes around 70,000 clones, 80% to 90% of them detected once, and 29% sits in the top ten. Sequences were obtained from peripheral blood. The receptor source for this set is a woman over 75 with active or convalescent COVID-19.

The V call is TRBV19, the J call TRBJ2-3, with 7 positions matching TRBD1. Trimming at V came to 4 bases and at J to 2 bases, leaving 3 bases not matched to a gene. The CDR3 has 14 amino acids. In germline, CDR1 is LNHDA, CDR2 SQIVND (reference sequence). CDR3 nucleotide sequence: TGTGCCAGTAGTACCGGGACAGCCACAGATACGCAGTATTTT. This gives the protein CASSTGTATDTQYF.

The rearrangement links TRBV3-1 (or the pseudogene TRBV3-2) to TRBJ2-7; 8 nucleotides agree with TRBD2. The junction had 4 bases not matched to a gene; V was cut back by 3 bases and J by 3 bases. The CDR3 covers 14 residues. The germline CDR1 and CDR2 sequences are LGHDT and YNNKEL (reference sequence). CDR3 DNA sequence: TGTGCCAGCAGCCAGGGTAGCGGGGACTACGAGCAGTACTTC. This codes for CASSQGSGDYEQYF.

V is TRBV6-5 and J is TRBJ2-7; tentative D call: TRBD2 (6 bases). The CDR3 length is 14 residues. V gave up 7 bases and J gave up 2 bases, with 15 bases separating them. CDR1 is MNHEY and CDR2 is SVGAGI in the germline V gene. Written as DNA, the CDR3 is TGTGCCAGCATCCCCACCGGAGGGGCCTACGAGCAGTACTTC. Translation: CASIPTGGAYEQYF.

This chain connects TRBV5-6 to TRBJ1-1, with 9 bases aligning to TRBD1. This CDR3 contains 18 residues. V was pared by 4 bases and J by 0 bases, with 13 bases of the junction left unmatched. The germline V gene encodes CDR1 SGHDT and CDR2 YYEEEE. CDR3 nucleotides: TGTGCCAGCAGCCCCACCGTTGAGGACAGGGGAGTGAACACTGAAGCTTTCTTT. This gives the protein CASSPTVEDRGVNTEAFF.

This chain connects TRBV18 to TRBJ2-7; TRBD2 matches 9 bases. The CDR3 runs to 15 residues. Trimming removed 6 bases from V and 2 bases from J; junction bases left unmatched: 8. Germline lookup yields CDR1 KGHSH and CDR2 LQKENI. Here the CDR3 DNA reads TGTGCCAGCTCTCAGAGCGGGGGGTTGGCCTACGAGCAGTACTTC. Translation gives CASSQSGGLAYEQYF.

The CDR3 is CASSPLAGVATDTQYF. CDR3 coding DNA: TGTGCCAGCTCACCACTGGCGGGGGTTGCCACAGATACGCAGTATTTT. The V gene is TRBV18, the J gene TRBJ2-3; 7 nucleotides match TRBD2. J was trimmed by 2 bases and V by 1 base; bases with no gene match: 6. The CDR3 contains 16 residues. Germline assignment: CDR1 KGHSH and CDR2 LQKENI.

The chain is built from TRBV18 and TRBJ2-3; D perhaps matches TRBD1 (5 bases). The germline V gene has CDR1 KGHSH and CDR2 LQKENI. This CDR3 is 13 amino acids long. V was cut by 2 bases and J by 5 bases, with 8 bases left in between. CDR3 sequence reads: CASSPNRLDTQYF. The CDR3 DNA is TGTGCCAGCTCACCAAACAGGCTAGATACGCAGTATTTT.

V usage is TRBV3-1 (or the pseudogene TRBV3-2) and J usage is TRBJ2-7; D is unresolved. Germline V gene sequence: CDR1 LGHDT, CDR2 YNNKEL (reference sequence). V lost 5 bases and J 2 bases, leaving 16 bases between the germline ends. The CDR3 loop spans 15 amino acids. CDR3 sequence (DNA): TGTGCCAGCAGCTCTCGAGAGGTTTCAGCCTACGAGCAGTACTTC. Translated: CASSSREVSAYEQYF.

This rearrangement joins TRBV9 to TRBJ2-3; 13 nucleotides agree with TRBD2. The V segment lost 3 bases and the J segment 6 bases; nucleotides outside the gene matches: 10. The CDR3 totals 17 residues. Germline CDR1 reads SGDLS; CDR2 reads YYNGEE. CDR3: CASSAKPTSGGRDTQYF. The CDR3 coding sequence is TGTGCCAGCAGCGCTAAACCGACTAGCGGGGGGCGGGATACGCAGTATTTT.

The chain is built from TRBV7-9 and TRBJ1-1; 8 positions match TRBD1. There are 15 residues in the CDR3. Germline trimming cut 4 bases from V and 6 bases from J; bases unmatched to any gene: 10. Germline CDR1 is SEHNR and CDR2 is FQNEAQ (reference sequence). The CDR3 region is CASSYVTGDGSEAFF. The CDR3, as DNA: TGTGCCAGCAGCTACGTGACAGGGGATGGTTCTGAAGCTTTCTTT.

This rearrangement joins TRBV6-5 to TRBJ1-1, with 7 bases fitting TRBD1. The V gene end was trimmed by 6 bases and the J gene end by 5 bases; junction bases not matched to a gene: 12. The CDR3 covers 15 residues. The germline CDR1 and CDR2 sequences are MNHEY and SVGAGI. Written as DNA, the CDR3 is TGTGCCAGCAGCGGACAGGACCCGACCAAGACTGAAGCTTTCTTT. It codes for CASSGQDPTKTEAFF.

The count of this clone is one. The gene calls are TRBV23-1 and TRBJ1-1, with a tentative D call TRBD1 (5 bases). TRBV23-1 is known as an ORF, though its function is uncertain. The CDR3 sequence is 18 residues long. The ends were cut back, 0 bases at V and 5 bases at J, with 22 bases in the middle. The CDR3, as DNA: TGCGCCAGCAGTCAATCTAAGGGAAGGGGAACGAATCCGACTGAAGCTTTCTTT. As protein: CASSQSKGRGTNPTEAFF.